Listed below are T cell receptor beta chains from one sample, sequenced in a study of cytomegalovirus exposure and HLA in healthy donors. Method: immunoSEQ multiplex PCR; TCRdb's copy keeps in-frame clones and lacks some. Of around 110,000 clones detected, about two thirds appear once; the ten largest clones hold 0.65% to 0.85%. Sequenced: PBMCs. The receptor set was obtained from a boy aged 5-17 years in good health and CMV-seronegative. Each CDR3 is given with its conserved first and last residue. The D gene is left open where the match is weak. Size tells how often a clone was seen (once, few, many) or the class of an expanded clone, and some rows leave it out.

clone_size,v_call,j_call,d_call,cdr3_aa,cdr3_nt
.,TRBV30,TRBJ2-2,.,CACIVNSPTGELFF,TGTGCCTGTATCGTGAACAGTCCGACCGGGGAGCTGTTTTTT
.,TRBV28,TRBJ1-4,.,CASRVHPQGFTPESTNEKLFF,TGTGCCAGCAGAGTCCACCCTCAGGGCTTTACACCCGAGTCAACTAATGAAAAACTGTTTTTT
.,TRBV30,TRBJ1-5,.,CAWSTTGNQPQHF,TGTGCCTGGAGTACCACAGGGAATCAGCCCCAGCATTTT
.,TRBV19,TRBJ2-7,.,CASSPRWAGEQYF,TGTGCCAGTAGCCCTCGGTGGGCGGGCGAGCAGTACTTC
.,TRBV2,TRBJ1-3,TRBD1,CASRDRADTIYF,TGTGCCAGCCGTGACAGGGCCGACACCATATATTTT
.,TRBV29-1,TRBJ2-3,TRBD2,CSVGGLAGAYTDTQYF,TGCAGCGTTGGAGGACTAGCGGGTGCCTACACAGATACGCAGTATTTT
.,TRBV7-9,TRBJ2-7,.,CASSRTTYEQYF,TGTGCCAGCAGCCGGACTACTTACGAGCAGTACTTC
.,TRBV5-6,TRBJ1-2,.,CASSLGTRVHGYTF,TGTGCCAGCAGCTTGGGCACGAGGGTGCATGGCTACACCTTC
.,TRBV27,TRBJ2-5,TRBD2,CASSELAGVETQYF,TGTGCCAGCAGTGAACTAGCGGGAGTTGAGACCCAGTACTTC
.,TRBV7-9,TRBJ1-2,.,CASSFGEDYGYTF,TGTGCCAGCAGCTTCGGGGAGGACTATGGCTACACCTTC
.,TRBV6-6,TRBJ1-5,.,CASNEAQPQHF,TGTGCCAGCAACGAGGCTCAGCCCCAGCATTTT
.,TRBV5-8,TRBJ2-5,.,CASSPGETQYF,TGTGCCAGCAGCCCGGGGGAGACCCAGTACTTC
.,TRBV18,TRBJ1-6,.,CASSPRGGADSPLHF,TGTGCCAGCTCACCCCGGGGGGGAGCGGATTCACCCCTCCACTTT
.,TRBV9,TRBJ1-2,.,CASSVGHDFGYTF,TGTGCCAGCAGCGTAGGACACGATTTCGGCTACACCTTC
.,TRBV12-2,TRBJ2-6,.,CASRLETETGANVLTF,TGTGCAAGTCGCTTAGAGACAGAGACTGGGGCCAACGTCCTGACTTTC
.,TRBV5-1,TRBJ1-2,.,CASSLSGKVYGYTF,TGCGCCAGCAGCTTGAGCGGGAAGGTCTATGGCTACACCTTC
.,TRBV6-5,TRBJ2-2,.,CASSYRRGPFTGELFF,TGTGCCAGCAGCTACAGGAGGGGGCCGTTCACCGGGGAGCTGTTTTTT
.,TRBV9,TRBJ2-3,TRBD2,CASSVESGLAETDTQYF,TGTGCCAGCAGCGTAGAATCTGGACTAGCGGAAACAGATACGCAGTATTTT
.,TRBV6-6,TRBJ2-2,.,CASSYLAGNTGELFF,TGTGCCAGCAGTTACCTGGCAGGGAACACCGGGGAGCTGTTTTTT
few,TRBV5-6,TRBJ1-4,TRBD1,CASSLTGQINEKLFF,TGTGCCAGCAGCCTAACGGGACAGATAAATGAAAAACTGTTTTTT
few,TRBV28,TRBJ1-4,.,CASSFTGTWEKLFF,TGTGCCAGCAGTTTTACTGGGACTTGGGAAAAACTGTTTTTT
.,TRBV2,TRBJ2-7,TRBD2,CASSDTLAEYEQYF,TGTGCCAGCAGTGATACGCTAGCGGAATACGAGCAGTACTTC
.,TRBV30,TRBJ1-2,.,CAWTSRTQGRAGYTF,TGTGCCTGGACTTCAAGAACCCAGGGGAGGGCGGGCTACACCTTC
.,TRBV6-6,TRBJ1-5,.,CASTPQGINQPQHF,TGTGCCAGCACCCCCCAGGGGATAAATCAGCCCCAGCATTTT
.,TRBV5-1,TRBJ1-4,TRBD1,CASSPGQVEKLFF,TGCGCCAGCAGTCCAGGACAGGTTGAAAAACTGTTTTTT
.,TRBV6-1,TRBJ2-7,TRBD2,CASSEALAGSYEQYF,TGTGCCAGCAGTGAAGCACTAGCGGGGAGCTACGAGCAGTACTTC
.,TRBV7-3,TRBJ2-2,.,CASRLGTITGELFF,TGTGCCAGCCGCCTGGGTACTATCACCGGGGAGCTGTTTTTT
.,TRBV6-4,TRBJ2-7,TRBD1,CASSDSGDSSYEQYF,TGTGCCAGCAGTGACTCAGGGGACAGCTCCTACGAGCAGTACTTC
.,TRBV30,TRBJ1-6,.,CAWSVGRGSPLHF,TGTGCCTGGAGTGTAGGGCGGGGTTCACCCCTCCACTTT
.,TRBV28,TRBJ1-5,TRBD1,CASSSGQGDQPQHF,TGTGCCAGCAGTTCGGGACAGGGGGATCAGCCCCAGCATTTT
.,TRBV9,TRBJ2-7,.,CASSPMTGSYEQYF,TGTGCCAGCAGCCCGATGACAGGATCCTACGAGCAGTACTTC
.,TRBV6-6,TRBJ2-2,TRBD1,CASTWTGKATGELFF,TGTGCCAGCACCTGGACAGGGAAGGCCACCGGGGAGCTGTTTTTT
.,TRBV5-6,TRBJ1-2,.,CASNFRWQGYTF,TGTGCCAGCAACTTTCGATGGCAAGGCTACACCTTC
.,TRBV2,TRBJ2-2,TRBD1,CASTPGTGGPGELFF,TGTGCCAGCACTCCCGGGACAGGGGGACCCGGGGAGCTGTTTTTT
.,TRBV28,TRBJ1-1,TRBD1,CASSLPGQTMNTEAFF,TGTGCCAGCAGCCTCCCGGGACAGACCATGAACACTGAAGCTTTCTTT
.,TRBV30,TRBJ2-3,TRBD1,CAWSRTGGPTDTQYF,TGTGCCTGGAGCAGGACAGGGGGTCCCACAGATACGCAGTATTTT
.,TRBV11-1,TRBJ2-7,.,CASSRRGEDSYEQYF,TGTGCCAGCAGCCGACGGGGAGAGGACTCCTACGAGCAGTACTTC
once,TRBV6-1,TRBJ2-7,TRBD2,CASRLSGARSYEQYF,TGTGCCAGCAGACTTAGCGGGGCCAGATCCTACGAGCAGTACTTC
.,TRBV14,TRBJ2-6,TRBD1,CASRLGTGLVGANVLTF,TGTGCCAGCAGGCTCGGGACAGGGTTGGTGGGGGCCAACGTCCTGACTTTC
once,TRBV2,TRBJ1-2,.,CASRDDSYGYTF,TGTGCCAGCAGGGACGACAGCTATGGCTACACCTTC
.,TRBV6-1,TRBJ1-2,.,CASSETQGNYGYTF,TGTGCCAGCAGTGAAACCCAGGGTAACTATGGCTACACCTTC
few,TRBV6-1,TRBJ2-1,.,CASSPLGLNEQFF,TGTGCCAGCAGCCCTCTCGGACTGAATGAGCAGTTCTTC
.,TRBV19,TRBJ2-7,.,CASSRPDSYEQYF,TGTGCCAGTAGTCGACCGGACAGCTACGAGCAGTACTTC
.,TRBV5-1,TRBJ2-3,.,CASRATDTQYF,TGCGCCAGCAGGGCCACAGATACGCAGTATTTT
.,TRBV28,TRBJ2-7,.,CASSLILGASYEQYF,TGTGCCAGCAGTTTAATCCTAGGGGCGTCCTACGAGCAGTACTTC
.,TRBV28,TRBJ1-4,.,CASTQVRSNEKLFF,TGTGCCAGCACTCAGGTACGCTCTAATGAAAAACTGTTTTTT
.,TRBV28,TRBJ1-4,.,CASSFYRGGEKLFF,TGTGCCAGCAGTTTCTATAGGGGAGGTGAAAAACTGTTTTTT
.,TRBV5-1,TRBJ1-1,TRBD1,CASSRMTGLNTEAFF,TGCGCCAGCAGCCGGATGACAGGGTTGAACACTGAAGCTTTCTTT
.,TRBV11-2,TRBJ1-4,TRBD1,CASTRTGGYEKLFF,TGTGCCAGCACCCGGACAGGGGGTTATGAAAAACTGTTTTTT
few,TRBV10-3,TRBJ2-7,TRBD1,CATNVGGQGLYEQYF,TGTGCCACCAACGTTGGGGGACAGGGTCTCTACGAGCAGTACTTC
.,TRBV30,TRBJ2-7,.,CAWTGRDGSPYEQYF,TGTGCCTGGACCGGGCGGGATGGGTCCCCCTACGAGCAGTACTTC
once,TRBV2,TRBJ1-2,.,CASRVPGPGKGYTF,TGTGCCAGCAGGGTCCCTGGGCCAGGGAAAGGCTACACCTTC
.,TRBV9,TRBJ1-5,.,CASSDRTANSNQPQHF,TGTGCCAGCAGCGACAGGACGGCGAATAGCAATCAGCCCCAGCATTTT
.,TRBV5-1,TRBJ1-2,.,CASSSERGDARGSYGYTF,TGCGCCAGCAGCTCCGAACGAGGCGACGCCCGAGGGAGCTATGGCTACACCTTC